A single sample gave rise to the 10 T cell receptor beta chains below, sequenced in a study of cytomegalovirus exposure and HLA in healthy donors. Profiled with immunoSEQ multiplex PCR; TCRdb holds only in-frame clones, not every one. The data show more than 60,000 clones, about 97% seen once. Sequencing was carried out using PBMCs. These receptors were collected from a woman under 30 in good health and CMV-seropositive.

This clone was counted once. The rearrangement links TRBV10-1 to TRBJ2-3; D possibly corresponds to TRBD2 (6 bases). V lost 0 bases, J lost 5 bases, and 15 bases lay in between. This CDR3 spans 16 amino acids. From germline, CDR1 is WNHNN and CDR2 SYGVQD (reference sequence). The CDR3 loop is CASSESRGSIGDTQYF. The CDR3, as DNA: TGCGCCAGCAGTGAGTCTCGGGGGTCCATCGGAGATACGCAGTATTTT.

The V and J genes are TRBV6-6 and TRBJ1-1; maybe TRBD1 (5 bases). CDR3 length equals 15 residues. Per the germline V gene, CDR1 is MNHNY and CDR2 is SVGAGI (reference sequence). Trimming took 5 bases from V and 0 from J, leaving 13 bases between them. Written as DNA, the CDR3 is TGTGCCAGCAGTCCCCGGGGCGGGATGAACACTGAAGCTTTCTTT. This sequence encodes CASSPRGGMNTEAFF.

The J gene is TRBJ2-7, the V gene TRBV27, with D hard to call. This CDR3 is built from 14 residues. The V gene's germline CDR1 is MNHEY and CDR2 SMNVEV (reference sequence). The V gene lost 2 bases and the J gene lost 4 bases, with 12 bases spanning the gap. This CDR3 reads CASSLRSPPYEQYF. The CDR3, as DNA: TGTGCCAGCAGTTTAAGGAGTCCACCTTACGAGCAGTACTTC.

The rearrangement uses TRBV2 and TRBJ1-4; D call uncertain. This CDR3 spans 12 amino acids. CDR1 SNHLY and CDR2 FYNNEI come from the germline V gene. With 8 bases removed from V and 8 bases from J, the gap between germline ends came to 12 bases. The CDR3: CASRGLGEKLFF. CDR3 DNA: TGTGCCAGCCGCGGACTGGGAGAAAAACTGTTTTTT. The full variable domain, with the rest looked up from reference TRBV2 and TRBJ1-4, is EPEVTQTPSHQVTQMGQEVILRCVPISNHLYFYWYRQILGQKVEFLVSFYNNEISEKSEIFDDQFSVERPDGSNFTLKIRSTKLEDSAMYFCASRGLGEKLFFGSGTQLSVL.

With regard to this clone: The same CDR3 can be traced to other DNA sequences in this sample. The chain has TRBV6-5 and TRBJ2-7, with D uncertain. The CDR3 spans 13 residues. The germline V and J ends were trimmed by 2 bases and 1 base, with 6 bases remaining between them. Germline V gene lookup returns CDR1 MNHEY and CDR2 SVGAGI. The CDR3 sequence: CASSYGQSYEQYF. In DNA form, the CDR3 reads TGTGCCAGCAGTTACGGCCAGTCCTACGAGCAGTACTTC.

This chain uses TRBV28 with TRBJ2-7; tentative D call: TRBD2 (5 bases). V was pared by 2 bases and J by 0 bases, with 11 bases between. The CDR3 covers 15 residues. Germline V gives CDR1 MDHEN, CDR2 SYDVKM. CDR3 amino acids: CASSLAGPSSYEQYF. The CDR3 region has the DNA TGTGCCAGCAGTTTAGCGGGCCCGAGCTCCTACGAGCAGTACTTC.

The genes are TRBV19 and TRBJ2-7, with D possibly matching TRBD2 (8 bases). V was pared by 9 bases and J by 0 bases, with 24 bases between. The CDR3 is 17 amino acids. Germline V CDR1 and CDR2: LNHDA, SQIVND (reference sequence). The CDR3 nucleotides read TGTGCCAGCCAGGGGGGAGCGGGAGCCCTGAGCTCCTACGAGCAGTACTTC. Amino acid sequence: CASQGGAGALSSYEQYF.

The chain carries TRBV29-1 and TRBJ2-7; 7 bases line up with TRBD1. After removal of 7 bases from V and 6 bases from J, the junction contained 12 bases not matched to a gene. CDR1 SQVTM and CDR2 ANQGSEA come from the germline V gene. This CDR3 region has 13 residues. In nucleotides, the CDR3 is TGCAGCGCATTAGACGGGACAGTCGTCGAGCAGTACTTC. The encoded protein is CSALDGTVVEQYF.

J is TRBJ1-1 and V is TRBV29-1, with D possibly TRBD1 on 5 matching bases. Trimming took 0 bases from V and 4 from J, leaving 15 bases between them. This CDR3 region has 15 residues. The germline V gene has CDR1 SQVTM and CDR2 ANQGSEA. CDR3 loop: CSVEEVPGGVTEAFF. CDR3 nucleotide sequence: TGCAGCGTTGAAGAAGTTCCGGGGGGGGTCACTGAAGCTTTCTTT. Together with reference TRBV29-1 and TRBJ1-1, the CDR3 gives the full variable domain: SAVISQKPSRDICQRGTSLTIQCQVDSQVTMMFWYRQQPGQSLTLIATANQGSEATYESGFVIDKFPISRPNLTFSTLTVSNMSPEDSSIYLCSVEEVPGGVTEAFFGQGTRLTVV.

V is TRBV4-2 and J is TRBJ1-5; D is perhaps TRBD1 (6 bases). The length of the CDR3 is 16 residues. V was clipped by 4 bases and J by 0 bases, with 13 bases between them. Germline lookup yields CDR1 LGHNA and CDR2 YNFKEQ. The CDR3 loop reads CASSPTTGYSNQPQHF. The CDR3 region has the DNA TGTGCCAGCAGCCCGACGACAGGCTATAGCAATCAGCCCCAGCATTTT.